This TCR beta chain was sequenced during a study of somatic mutations in cytotoxic T cells in rheumatoid arthritis. On the study more broadly: Certain V beta antibody-stained T-cell populations, V beta1+ cells sequenced for TCRB among them, were flow-sorted to nearly 100% purity.

The V gene's germline CDR1 is SGHNT and CDR2 YYREEE (reference sequence). V dropped 4 bases and J dropped 2; count of bases not matched to a gene: 11. The CDR3 is made up of 17 amino acids. TCRdb keeps only in-frame clones here, not all; method: immunoSEQ multiplex PCR. This sample carries about 14,000 clones, 75% to 95% of them seen once, and the ten largest clones take approximately 18%. The rearrangement joins TRBV5-4 to TRBJ2-7, with 11 bases aligning to TRBD2. Material: CD4+ T cells sorted from blood. This clonotype originated in a man aged 70 or older with rheumatoid arthritis. The CDR3 loop is CASSHPTSGKTPYEQYF. CDR3 DNA sequence: TGTGCCAGCAGCCACCCGACTAGCGGGAAGACCCCCTACGAGCAGTACTTC.